The 22 T cell receptor beta chains below were found in one sample sequenced in a study of OX40 agonist ivuxolimab in advanced cancers. Clones were sequenced by immunoSEQ multiplex PCR, and TCRdb holds only the in-frame ones, with some missing. The sample has about 14,000 clones, over 60% seen once. Sequences were derived from CD4+ or CD8+ T cells sorted from blood, sampled in a trial of the OX40 agonist ivuxolimab. These receptors were collected from an adult with an advanced solid tumor such as melanoma, head and neck, liver or kidney cancer.

This chain connects TRBV27 to TRBJ2-6; 7 bases agree with TRBD1. The V gene end was trimmed by 2 bases and the J gene end by 0 bases; junction bases not matched to a gene: 7. Germline values: CDR1 MNHEY, CDR2 SMNVEV (reference sequence). The length of the CDR3 is 18 residues. CDR3 protein: CASSLGGQWSSGANVLTF. DNA for the CDR3: TGTGCCAGCAGTTTAGGGGGACAGTGGAGCTCTGGGGCCAACGTCCTGACTTTC.

The genes are TRBV7-2 and TRBJ2-7; 9 positions agree with TRBD2. V shed 5 bases, J shed 1 base, and the junction held 6 bases outside the gene matches. This CDR3 is 15 amino acids long. Germline CDR1 reads SGHTA; CDR2 reads FQGNSA. This CDR3 is CASSRLAGGSYEQYF. CDR3 nucleotide sequence: TGTGCCAGCAGCCGACTTGCGGGAGGGTCCTACGAGCAGTACTTC.

The CDR3 here is CASSPSGYSSYNEQFF. CDR3 nucleotides: TGTGCCAGCAGCCCCTCAGGGTATTCTAGCTACAATGAGCAGTTCTTC. The chain has TRBV5-6 and TRBJ2-1; a possible D gene is TRBD1 (5 bases). The V end lost 4 bases, the J end lost 3 bases, and 17 bases lay between the germline ends. This CDR3 is 16 amino acids long. CDR1 and CDR2 (germline): SGHDT, YYEEEE.

The chain couples TRBV18 to TRBJ2-7, with 7 positions matching TRBD1. Losses at the gene ends were 6 bases for V and 2 bases for J; bases not matched to a gene: 4. This CDR3 spans 13 amino acids. Germline values: CDR1 KGHSH, CDR2 LQKENI. CDR3 DNA sequence: TGTGCCAGCTCTACCGGGACAGCCTACGAGCAGTACTTC. Its translation: CASSTGTAYEQYF.

The chain couples TRBV30 to TRBJ2-3; tentative D call: TRBD2 (6 bases). CDR3 length: 15 amino acids. Trimming took off 0 bases at V and 0 bases at J, with 10 bases between the two ends. Germline V gene data show CDR1 as GTSNPN and CDR2 as SVGIG (reference sequence). The CDR3 here is CAWSVYGSSTDTQYF. In nucleotides, the CDR3 is TGTGCCTGGAGTGTATACGGGAGTAGCACAGATACGCAGTATTTT.

This clone appeared a single time. The rearrangement links TRBV5-3 to TRBJ1-5; D remains ambiguous. TRBV5-3 is an ORF for which the function is uncertain. The CDR3 has 17 residues. With 1 base removed from V and 9 bases from J, the gap between germline ends came to 23 bases. CDR3 sequence: CARSLLGRLTIILPQHF. CDR3 nucleotides: TGTGCCAGAAGCTTGTTGGGCAGGCTCACGATTATTCTGCCCCAGCATTTT.

This clone showed up just once. V is TRBV6-4 and J is TRBJ1-4; 7 nucleotides match TRBD1. With 8 bases clipped from V and 0 bases from J, the junction kept 12 bases outside the gene matches. Looked up from germline, CDR1 is MRHNA and CDR2 is SNTAGT. This CDR3 has 17 residues. Here the CDR3 reads CASGDSLAFATNEKLFF. The CDR3 DNA reads TGTGCCAGCGGGGACAGTCTCGCGTTTGCAACTAATGAAAAACTGTTTTTT.

The rearrangement uses TRBV19 and TRBJ2-7; possibly TRBD1 for D (5 bases). Germline V gene data show CDR1 as LNHDA and CDR2 as SQIVND (reference sequence). The CDR3 runs 14 residues. Trimming cost V 0 bases and J 3 bases, with 9 bases left between them. The CDR3 coding sequence is TGTGCCAGTAGTATAGACACAGGTTTCTACGAGCAGTACTTC. Its protein product is CASSIDTGFYEQYF.

J is TRBJ2-7 and V is TRBV7-9; D remains ambiguous. Looked up from germline, CDR1 is SEHNR and CDR2 is FQNEAQ (reference sequence). The germline V and J ends were trimmed by 4 bases and 2 bases, with 12 bases remaining between them. The CDR3 loop spans 14 amino acids. CDR3 coding DNA: TGTGCCAGCAGCTCCTTCCTAGAAACCTACGAGCAGTACTTC. Translation gives CASSSFLETYEQYF.

V is TRBV11-2 and J is TRBJ2-3; tentatively, D is TRBD1 or TRBD2 (5 bases each). Trimming stripped 10 bases from V and 3 bases from J, with 20 bases between. This CDR3 is built from 15 residues. The germline gives CDR1 SGHAT, CDR2 FQNNGV. The CDR3 coding sequence is TGTGCCACCAAATGGGGACGGCTATTTACAGATACGCAGTATTTT. Protein: CATKWGRLFTDTQYF.

This clone was recorded only once. The CDR3 loop is CAISESFTGGDYGYTF. The CDR3 bases are TGTGCCATCAGTGAGTCGTTTACAGGGGGCGACTATGGCTACACCTTC. The rearrangement uses TRBV10-3 and TRBJ1-2; 9 nucleotides line up with TRBD1. The CDR3 loop spans 16 amino acids. The J segment lost 3 bases and the V segment lost 0 bases, leaving 5 bases of the junction unmatched. Germline CDR1 and CDR2: ENHRY and SYGVKD.

The chain uses TRBV10-3 and TRBJ2-5; a possible D gene is TRBD1 (6 bases). CDR1 is ENHRY, CDR2 SYGVKD, per germline. Trimming cost V 6 bases and J 4 bases, with 15 bases left between them. CDR3 length: 14 residues. The CDR3 nucleotides are TGTGCCATCAGGCCCGGACAGACAGGAGAGACCCAGTACTTC. Translation gives CAIRPGQTGETQYF.

The chain combines TRBV6-1 with TRBJ1-3; D call uncertain. The CDR3 length is 14 residues. The V end lost 3 bases, the J end lost 2 bases, and 8 bases lay between the germline ends. Germline values: CDR1 MNHNS, CDR2 SASEGT. CDR3 loop: CASSDGVTGNTIYF. CDR3 nucleotide sequence: TGTGCCAGCAGTGATGGGGTAACTGGAAACACCATATATTTT.

The CDR3 protein is CASSPHLRAYEQYF. CDR3 DNA sequence: TGCGCCAGCAGCCCCCACCTTCGGGCCTACGAGCAGTACTTC. The gene calls are TRBV4-3 and TRBJ2-7; D not certain. V shed 4 bases and J shed 2 bases, with 12 bases lying between them. Germline loops: CDR1 LGHNA, CDR2 YSLEER. The CDR3 sequence is 14 residues long.

CDR3 DNA: TGTGCCAGCAGCGTGGGACTAGTGAAGACAGATACGCAGTATTTT. It yields the protein CASSVGLVKTDTQYF. The V and J genes are TRBV9 and TRBJ2-3, with 8 bases aligning to TRBD2. The germline gives CDR1 SGDLS, CDR2 YYNGEE. The V segment lost 2 bases and the J segment 3 bases; nucleotides outside the gene matches: 5. There are 15 residues in the CDR3.

V is TRBV7-2 and J is TRBJ2-1; D not resolved. V gave up 1 base and J gave up 0 bases, with 7 bases separating them. CDR3 length: 15 residues. Germline V gene lookup returns CDR1 SGHTA and CDR2 FQGNSA. CDR3 coding DNA: TGTGCCAGCAGCTTAGGTCTATCCTCCTACAATGAGCAGTTCTTC. Amino acids: CASSLGLSSYNEQFF.

The genes are TRBV4-3 and TRBJ2-7, with 13 nucleotides matching TRBD2. V shed 2 bases, J shed 4 bases, and the junction held 2 bases outside the gene matches. This CDR3 contains 15 residues. Germline CDR1 and CDR2: LGHNA and YSLEER. The CDR3 nucleotides are TGCGCCAGCAGCCAACTACTAGCGGGAGGGTACGAGCAGTACTTC. This encodes CASSQLLAGGYEQYF.

This clone was detected only once. The chain employs TRBV5-1 and TRBJ2-7; 8 positions match TRBD2. CDR1 is SGHRS, CDR2 YFSETQ, per germline. The CDR3 contains 19 residues. Losses at the gene ends were 1 base for V and 5 bases for J; bases not matched to a gene: 20. CDR3 sequence: CASSLWAITREGVIDEQYF. CDR3 nucleotides: TGCGCCAGCAGCTTGTGGGCCATCACCCGGGAGGGTGTTATCGACGAGCAGTACTTC.

CDR3 coding DNA: TGCGCCAGCAGCTGGGGGACTAGCGGGAACTACGAGCAGTACTTC. As protein: CASSWGTSGNYEQYF. The rearrangement joins TRBV5-1 to TRBJ2-7, with 13 bases lining up with TRBD2. J lost 3 bases, V lost 3 bases, and 3 bases had no gene match. From germline, CDR1 is SGHRS and CDR2 YFSETQ. The CDR3 is made up of 15 amino acids.

The chain carries TRBV12-5 and TRBJ1-1, with no clear D. V shed 11 bases and J shed 0 bases, with 10 bases lying between them. The germline gives CDR1 LGHNT, CDR2 FRNRAP. This CDR3 has 12 amino acids. DNA for the CDR3: TGTGCTGCGGGGATCATGAACACTGAAGCTTTCTTT. Residues: CAAGIMNTEAFF.

The J gene is TRBJ1-2, the V gene TRBV29-1; no clear D gene. CDR3 length equals 12 residues. V was shortened by 1 base and J by 1 base, with 4 bases between the two germline ends. Per germline, CDR1 SQVTM and CDR2 ANQGSEA. In nucleotides, the CDR3 is TGCAGCGTTGAAGGTCGTAACTATGGCTACACCTTC. Amino acid sequence: CSVEGRNYGYTF. Based on the CDR3 plus reference TRBV29-1 and TRBJ1-2, the full variable domain is SAVISQKPSRDICQRGTSLTIQCQVDSQVTMMFWYRQQPGQSLTLIATANQGSEATYESGFVIDKFPISRPNLTFSTLTVSNMSPEDSSIYLCSVEGRNYGYTFGSGTRLTVV.

The chain uses TRBV7-6 and TRBJ1-1, with a tentative D call TRBD1 (6 bases). Germline CDR1 SGHVS, CDR2 FNYEAQ. There are 13 residues in the CDR3. V was trimmed by 6 bases and J by 5 bases, leaving 13 bases between them. CDR3 loop: CASSPRGATEAFF. CDR3 bases: TGTGCCAGCAGTCCTCGGGGGGCAACTGAAGCTTTCTTT.